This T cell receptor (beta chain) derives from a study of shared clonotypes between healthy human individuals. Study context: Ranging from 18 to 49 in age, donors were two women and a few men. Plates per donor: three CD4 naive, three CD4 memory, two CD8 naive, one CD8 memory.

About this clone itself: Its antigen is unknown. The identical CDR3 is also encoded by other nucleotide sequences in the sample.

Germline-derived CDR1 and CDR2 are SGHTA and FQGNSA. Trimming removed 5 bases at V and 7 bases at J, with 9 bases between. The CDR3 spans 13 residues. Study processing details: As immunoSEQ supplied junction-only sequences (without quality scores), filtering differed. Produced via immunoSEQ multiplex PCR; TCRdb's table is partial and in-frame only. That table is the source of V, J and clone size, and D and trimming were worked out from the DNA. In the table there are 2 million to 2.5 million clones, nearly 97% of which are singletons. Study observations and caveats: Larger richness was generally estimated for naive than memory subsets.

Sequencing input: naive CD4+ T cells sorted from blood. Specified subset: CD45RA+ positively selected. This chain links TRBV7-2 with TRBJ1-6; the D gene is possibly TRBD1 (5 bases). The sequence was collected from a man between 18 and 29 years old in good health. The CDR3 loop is CASSIRQNSPLHF. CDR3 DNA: TGTGCCAGCAGCATAAGACAGAATTCACCCCTCCACTTT.